This TCR beta chain was found in a study of shared clonotypes between healthy human individuals. Trimming at V came to 2 bases and at J to 3 bases, leaving 8 bases not matched to a gene. The CDR3 contains 15 residues. Germline loops: CDR1 SGHDT, CDR2 YYEEEE. Researchers ran the assay at a deep level. In the original analysis: In the immunoSEQ data, sequences were junction-only and lacked quality scores, so filtering differed. Generated by immunoSEQ multiplex PCR, the TCRdb table keeps only in-frame clones and is missing some. V, J and clone size reflect that table, while D and trimming were determined from the DNA. The sample carries over 850,000 clones, around 78% recorded once.

V and J are TRBV5-6 and TRBJ2-7, with TRBD2 matching over 7 bases. The specimen sequenced was memory CD4+ T cells from PBMCs. Stated subset: CD45RA-negative fraction. The clonotype comes from a young man in good health. Some clones in this sample may be carry-over from other donors' samples. CDR3 amino acids: CASSFPGLPNYEQYF. CDR3 DNA: TGTGCCAGCAGCTTTCCGGGACTACCGAACTACGAGCAGTACTTC.